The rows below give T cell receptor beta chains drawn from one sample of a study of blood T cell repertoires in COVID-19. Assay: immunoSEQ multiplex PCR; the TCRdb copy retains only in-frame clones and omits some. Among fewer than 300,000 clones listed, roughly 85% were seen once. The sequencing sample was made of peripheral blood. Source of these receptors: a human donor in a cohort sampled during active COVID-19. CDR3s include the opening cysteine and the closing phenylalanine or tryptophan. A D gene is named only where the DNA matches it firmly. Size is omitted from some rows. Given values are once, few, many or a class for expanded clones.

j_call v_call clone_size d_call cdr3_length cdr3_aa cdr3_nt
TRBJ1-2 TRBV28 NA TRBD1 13 CASSSQGQFGYTF TGTGCCAGCAGTTCCCAGGGACAGTTTGGCTACACCTTC
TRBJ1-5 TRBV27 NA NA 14 CASSSGGLNQPQHF TGTGCCAGCAGTTCGGGAGGTCTGAATCAGCCCCAGCATTTT
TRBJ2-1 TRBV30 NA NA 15 CAWTIYRGTFEEQFF TGTGCCTGGACGATTTATCGCGGGACCTTCGAGGAGCAGTTCTTC
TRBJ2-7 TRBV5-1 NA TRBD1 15 CASSSPGTAQNEQYF TGCGCCAGCAGCTCCCCCGGGACAGCTCAGAACGAGCAGTACTTC
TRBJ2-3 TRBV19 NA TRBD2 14 CASQTGTSEGVRIF TGTGCCAGCCAAACCGGGACTAGCGAGGGGGTCAGGATTTTT
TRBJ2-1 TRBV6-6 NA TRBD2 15 CASSSGLAHSNEQFF TGTGCCAGCAGCTCGGGACTAGCGCATTCAAATGAGCAGTTCTTC
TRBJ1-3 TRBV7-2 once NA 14 CASSTGNPGNTIYF TGTGCCAGCAGCACCGGGAACCCGGGAAACACCATATATTTT
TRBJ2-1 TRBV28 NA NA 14 CASSLYADYNEQFF TGTGCCAGCAGTTTATACGCGGATTACAATGAGCAGTTCTTC
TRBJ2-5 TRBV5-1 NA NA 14 CASSLTTNEETQYF TGCGCCAGCAGCTTAACCACAAATGAAGAGACCCAGTACTTC
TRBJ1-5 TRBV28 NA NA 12 CASRVYNQPQHF TGTGCCAGCAGGGTCTACAATCAGCCCCAGCATTTT
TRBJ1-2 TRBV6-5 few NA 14 CASSRIPTAYGYTF TGTGCCAGCAGCCGAATACCGACAGCCTATGGCTACACCTTC
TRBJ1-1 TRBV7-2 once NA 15 CASSLGRQIISEAFF TGTGCCAGCAGCTTAGGGAGACAGATCATCTCTGAAGCTTTCTTT
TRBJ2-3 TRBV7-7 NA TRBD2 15 CASSRGGTTTDTQYF TGTGCTAGCAGCCGCGGGGGGACGACCACAGATACGCAGTATTTT
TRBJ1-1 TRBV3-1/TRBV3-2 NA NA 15 CASSPGGSFVLGAFF TGTGCCAGCAGCCCAGGAGGGAGTTTTGTGCTTGGAGCTTTCTTT
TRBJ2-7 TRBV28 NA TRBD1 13 CALGDRVTYEQYF TGTGCTCTGGGGGACAGAGTTACCTACGAGCAGTACTTC
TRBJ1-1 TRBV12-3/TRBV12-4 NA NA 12 CASSYRETEAFF TGTGCCAGCAGCTACCGGGAGACTGAAGCTTTCTTT